Included here is one TCR beta chain sequence, with context. Its cognate antigen is unknown. The authors reverse transcribed about 0.5 to 1 ug RNA with random hexamers. TCRdb reprocessed the immunoSEQ multiplex PCR reads via MiXCR and lists one record per CDR3 protein. The sample lists fewer than 150,000 distinct CDR3 sequences, about 95% seen once, with around 0.12% in the top ten. The sample is drawn from a study of CD8 T cells in Susac syndrome. Findings of the study overall: As the study acknowledged, the number of individuals who were part of its TCR sequencing and HLA analysis was relatively small.

The authors carried out high-throughput sequencing of TCR beta. They applied it to CD8+ and CD4+ T cells obtained from blood. Controls were age- and sex-matched healthy donors. Sequenced: CD4+ T cells from PBMCs. The receptor was isolated from a human donor in good health.

CDR3 bases: TGTGCCAGCAGCTTCGGGTGGGGGGGGAATCAGCCCCAGCATTTT. Amino acid sequence: CASSFGWGGNQPQHF. This chain links TRBV7-2 with TRBJ1-5; possibly TRBD1 for D (5 bases). Between the trimmed V and J ends, which lost 3 bases and 4 bases, there was a span of 13 bases. Germline V gene sequence: CDR1 SGHTA, CDR2 FQGNSA. The CDR3 runs 15 residues.